The next 28 T cell receptor beta chains were all read from a single sample in a study of regulatory T cells in long-lasting Graves disease (dated by TCRdb to about 2021). Explained via the paper, the time point label denotes: newly diagnosed GD, antithyroid drugs for less than 3 months. For both TCR sequencing and RNA sequencing, RNA was extracted from PBMCs in TRIzol. The library came from multiplex PCR. The reads were generated on an Illumina HiSeq 4000. iRepertoire HTBI primers and Arm-PCR amplification of CDR3 regions were used to construct TCR beta libraries. In-frame beta chains were kept once TCRdb had trimmed the public reads at Q25 with fastp and called clones with MiXCR. One record per CDR3 amino acid sequence lists the most common genes and DNA. The sample table records fewer than 650,000 distinct CDR3 sequences; around 17% of these occur just once. The biggest ten clones account for roughly 18% of the sample.

The sample was also linked to a second study, of T cells in Graves' hyperthyroidism and ophthalmopathy.

Sequenced here: peripheral blood mononuclear cells (PBMCs), sampled at new diagnosis, from a patient treated with antithyroid drugs. The receptors here all came from a young woman with Graves disease. Donor details come from another sample of the same person, matched by shared clones.

The rearrangement links TRBV19 to TRBJ2-2; maybe TRBD1 (5 bases). The CDR3 has 16 amino acids. Per the germline V gene, CDR1 is LNHDA and CDR2 is SQIVND (reference sequence). Trimming left V 5 bases short and J 2 bases short, with 15 bases between. The CDR3 DNA is TGTGCCAGTAGTGTGACCGAGACAGATAACACCGGGGAGCTGTTTTTT. Amino acids: CASSVTETDNTGELFF. Together with reference TRBV19 and TRBJ2-2, the CDR3 gives the full variable domain: DGGITQSPKYLFRKEGQNVTLSCEQNLNHDAMYWYRQDPGQGLRLIYYSQIVNDFQKGDIAEGYSVSREKKESFPLTVTSAQKNPTAFYLCASSVTETDNTGELFFGEGSRLTVL.

This clonotype was recorded a few times. The chain recombines TRBV19 with TRBJ2-7; D unclear. The ends were cut back, 7 bases at V and 0 bases at J, with 13 bases in the middle. Germline CDR1 reads LNHDA; CDR2 reads SQIVND (reference sequence). CDR3 size: 14 residues. The CDR3 spells CASKDRFSSYEQYF. CDR3 coding DNA: TGTGCCAGTAAAGACCGATTTAGCTCCTACGAGCAGTACTTC.

Worth noting for this clonotype: A much larger clone lies one base from this, so it may be a read error. The V and J genes are TRBV3-1 and TRBJ2-7; 7 bases are a match to TRBD2. CDR3 length equals 16 residues. The germline V gene has CDR1 LGHDT and CDR2 YNNKEL (reference sequence). The CDR3 nucleotides read TGTGCCAGCAGCCCAGACCTAGCGGTCCCTTCCTACGGGCAGTACTTC. It translates to CASSPDLAVPSYGQYF.

This clonotype has at least ten counts. The V call is TRBV5-8, the J call TRBJ2-5; 10 bases fit TRBD2. The CDR3 is 16 amino acids. The germline V gene has CDR1 SGHTS and CDR2 YDEGEE. V lost 4 bases and J lost 7; bases outside the gene matches: 13. The DNA of the CDR3 is TGTGCCAGCAGCCGGACCCGGACTAGCGGTTCCGTGACCCAGTACTTC. Translation: CASSRTRTSGSVTQYF.

This sequence joins TRBV18 and TRBJ2-1, with 10 bases aligning to TRBD1. In germline, CDR1 is KGHSH, CDR2 LQKENI. The CDR3 is made up of 16 amino acids. J gave up 2 bases and V 3 bases, and 4 bases lay outside the gene matches. CDR3 in DNA: TGTGCCAGCTCACCCTCCGGGACAGGGGCCTACAATGAGCAGTTCTTC. Translated, it gives CASSPSGTGAYNEQFF.

This clonotype was observed a few times. A much larger clone differs from this one at a single base, so this may be a read error. The chain carries TRBV28 and TRBJ2-1; 8 bases match TRBD2. CDR3 length: 15 amino acids. Germline loops: CDR1 MDHEN, CDR2 SYDVKM. V lost 2 bases to trimming and J lost 11 bases; unmatched junction nucleotides: 11. Here the CDR3 DNA reads TGTGCCAGCAGTTTAGGTCTAGCGGGCAAAGGGAAGCAGTTCTTC. Protein: CASSLGLAGKGKQFF.

This clonotype appeared a few times. The chain recombines TRBV11-2 with TRBJ1-2; D unclear. Trimming took 0 bases from V and 4 from J, leaving 9 bases between them. CDR3 length: 14 residues. Germline values: CDR1 SGHAT, CDR2 FQNNGV. The CDR3 nucleotides are TGTGCCAGCAGCTTAGAACCAGGTCCCTATGGCTACACCTTC. This gives the protein CASSLEPGPYGYTF.

This clonotype was detected many times. The chain carries TRBV30 and TRBJ1-5, with D maybe TRBD1 (5 bases). V was clipped by 4 bases and J by 1 base, with 11 bases between them. The germline V gene has CDR1 GTSNPN and CDR2 SVGIG (reference sequence). The CDR3 spans 14 residues. CDR3 amino acids: CAWTSGDSNQPQHF. For the CDR3, the DNA is TGTGCCTGGACCTCGGGGGACAGCAATCAGCCCCAGCATTTT. The variable domain in full, completed from reference TRBV30 and TRBJ1-5, reads SQTIHQWPATLVQPVGSPLSLECTVEGTSNPNLYWYRQAAGRGLQLLFYSVGIGQISSEVPQNLSASRPQDRQFILSSKKLLLSDSGFYLCAWTSGDSNQPQHFGDGTRLSIL.

This clonotype was seen many times. The rearrangement joins TRBV27 to TRBJ2-5; 9 bases are a match to TRBD2. The junction had 21 bases not matched to a gene; V was cut back by 5 bases and J by 5 bases. CDR3 length: 19 residues. Looked up from germline, CDR1 is MNHEY and CDR2 is SMNVEV (reference sequence). The CDR3 coding sequence is TGTGCCAGCAGTCCAAGAAACCCCGTGACTAGCGGCTGGGGTGAGACCCAGTACTTC. It is translated as CASSPRNPVTSGWGETQYF.

This clonotype occurred a few times. This chain uses TRBV5-1 with TRBJ2-1; 10 nucleotides line up with TRBD1. This CDR3 is built from 15 residues. Germline trimming cut 5 bases from V and 2 bases from J; bases unmatched to any gene: 4. The germline CDR1 and CDR2 sequences are SGHRS and YFSETQ. The CDR3 sequence: CASRQGQGTYNEQFF. CDR3 bases: TGCGCCAGCAGACAGGGACAGGGGACCTACAATGAGCAGTTCTTC.

The J gene is TRBJ1-1, the V gene TRBV19; D may be TRBD1 (6 bases). V lost 7 bases, J lost 5 bases, and 11 bases lay in between. Germline loops: CDR1 LNHDA, CDR2 SQIVND (reference sequence). The CDR3 is 12 amino acids. The CDR3 is CASTPRGTEAFF. Here the CDR3 DNA reads TGTGCCAGTACCCCTAGGGGGACTGAAGCTTTCTTT.

This clonotype was seen a handful of times. The genes are TRBV7-2 and TRBJ2-5, with D possibly matching TRBD2 (6 bases). The V gene lost 5 bases and the J gene lost 4 bases, with 17 bases spanning the gap. The CDR3 totals 15 residues. Germline V gives CDR1 SGHTA, CDR2 FQGNSA. The CDR3 DNA is TGTGCCAGCAGCCGACCCCGCGGGATTGGAGAGACCCAGTACTTC. Encoded protein: CASSRPRGIGETQYF.

The rearrangement joins TRBV7-8 to TRBJ2-1, with TRBD1 matching 10 bases. The CDR3 length is 18 residues. The J segment lost 7 bases and the V segment lost 2 bases, leaving 14 bases of the junction unmatched. Germline values: CDR1 SGHVS, CDR2 FQNEAQ. In DNA form, the CDR3 reads TGTGCCAGCAGCTTAACGAGCGGGACAGGGGCCCCACTTAATGAGCAGTTCTTC. This translates into CASSLTSGTGAPLNEQFF.

This clonotype was counted ten times or more. This chain uses TRBV28 with TRBJ1-4; TRBD1 matches 11 bases. CDR3 length: 16 residues. The germline CDR1 and CDR2 sequences are MDHEN and SYDVKM. The V gene end was trimmed by 8 bases and the J gene end by 6 bases; junction bases not matched to a gene: 11. In DNA, the CDR3 is TGTGCCAGCCGTAATCCTCCGGGACAGGGGGATGAAAAACTGTTTTTT. Translation gives CASRNPPGQGDEKLFF.

In regard to this clonotype: One junction end does not reproduce the germline sequence, and a read error may be involved. The V call is TRBV12-3 or TRBV12-4, the J call TRBJ2-7; TRBD2 matches at 8 bases. The CDR3 is made up of 17 amino acids. The CDR3 spells CASSQAIVGAGVNEQYF. CDR3 bases: TGCGCCAGCAGCCAAGCCATAGTCGGAGCGGGGGTAAACGAGCAGTACTTC.

Many counts were recorded for this clonotype. V is TRBV7-8 and J is TRBJ2-1; 8 nucleotides match TRBD2. Germline CDR1 reads SGHVS; CDR2 reads FQNEAQ. The CDR3 is 16 residues long. Germline trimming cut 5 bases from V and 5 bases from J; bases unmatched to any gene: 11. The CDR3 sequence: CASSAKHSGVDNEQFF. The CDR3 region has the DNA TGTGCCAGCAGCGCCAAGCATAGCGGGGTCGACAATGAGCAGTTCTTC.

This chain joins TRBV20-1 and TRBJ2-7; TRBD1 matches at 9 bases. Looked up from germline, CDR1 is DFQATT and CDR2 is SNEGSKA (reference sequence). V shed 5 bases, J shed 4 bases, and the junction held 9 bases outside the gene matches. The CDR3 extends over 14 amino acids. The DNA for the CDR3 is TGCAGTGCTGAAGGGACAGGGTCGTCTTACGAGCAGTACTTC. Translation gives CSAEGTGSSYEQYF.

This clonotype occurred many times. The chain employs TRBV2 and TRBJ1-5, with D uncertain. The CDR3 spans 12 residues. Trimming cost V 6 bases and J 7 bases, with 10 bases left between them. The germline V gene has CDR1 SNHLY and CDR2 FYNNEI. This CDR3 is CASRKTGQPQHF. The CDR3, as DNA: TGTGCCAGCAGAAAGACGGGGCAGCCCCAGCATTTT.

The V and J genes are TRBV4-1 and TRBJ2-5; TRBD2 matches at 10 bases. The CDR3 spans 17 residues. Germline V gene sequence: CDR1 MGHRA, CDR2 YSYEKL. V dropped 4 bases and J dropped 6; count of bases not matched to a gene: 14. This chain's CDR3 is CASSREPPSGRAKTQYF. As DNA, the CDR3 is TGCGCCAGCAGCCGCGAACCCCCCAGCGGGAGGGCGAAGACCCAGTACTTC.

This clonotype was recorded at least ten times. This chain joins TRBV28 and TRBJ1-1; possibly TRBD1 for D (6 bases). V was trimmed by 7 bases and J by 3 bases, leaving 18 bases between them. Germline V lookup: CDR1 MDHEN, CDR2 SYDVKM. The CDR3 loop spans 15 amino acids. The CDR3 sequence is CASNPTLKGDTEAFF. CDR3 DNA: TGTGCCAGCAACCCTACCTTAAAGGGGGACACTGAAGCTTTCTTT.

The chain recombines TRBV29-1 with TRBJ2-7; D gene ambiguous. The CDR3 has 11 amino acids. Germline V gene lookup returns CDR1 SQVTM and CDR2 ANQGSEA. V gave up 1 base and J gave up 7 bases, with 8 bases separating them. CDR3 loop: CSVEGNREQYF. In DNA, the CDR3 is TGCAGCGTTGAAGGGAATCGAGAGCAGTACTTC.

In its sample, this clonotype was seen many times. CDR3 coding DNA: TGTGCCAGCACCAGAGAAGGGGGGGTGCCCCAGTACTTC. As protein: CASTREGGVPQYF. The V and J genes are TRBV2 and TRBJ2-5; TRBD2 is a possible D gene (7 bases). With 7 bases removed from V and 9 bases from J, the gap between germline ends came to 18 bases. Germline V lookup: CDR1 SNHLY, CDR2 FYNNEI. CDR3 size: 13 residues.

The table lists this clonotype with many counts. The rearrangement links TRBV2 to TRBJ1-1, with a tentative D call TRBD1 (6 bases). Trimming shortened V by 0 bases and J by 3 bases, and 11 bases separated the two germline ends. CDR3 length: 15 amino acids. The germline gives CDR1 SNHLY, CDR2 FYNNEI. CDR3: CASSEALGGYTEAFF. The CDR3 region has the DNA TGTGCCAGCAGTGAAGCGCTTGGGGGCTACACTGAAGCTTTCTTT.

In this sample, this clonotype turned up many times. The V gene is TRBV12-3 or TRBV12-4, the J gene TRBJ1-2, with a tentative D call TRBD1 (5 bases). Trimming removed 5 bases at V and 2 bases at J, with 12 bases between. The CDR3 extends over 14 amino acids. In DNA, the CDR3 is TGTGCCAGCAGTCTACCGGGACGGAACTATGGCTACACCTTC. It codes for CASSLPGRNYGYTF.

The chain carries TRBV24-1 and TRBJ2-3; D is undetermined. V lost 0 bases, J lost 4 bases, and 4 bases lay in between. Germline values: CDR1 KGHDR, CDR2 SFDVKD. This CDR3 region has 13 residues. In DNA form, the CDR3 reads TGTGCCACCAGTGATTTGTTTCCAGATACGCAGTATTTT. This encodes CATSDLFPDTQYF.

At least ten counts were recorded for this clonotype. The chain is built from TRBV14 and TRBJ1-1; no clear D gene. Germline CDR1 reads SGHDN; CDR2 reads FVKESK. The V end lost 1 base, the J end lost 0 bases, and 9 bases lay between the germline ends. CDR3 size: 15 residues. In nucleotides, the CDR3 is TGTGCCAGCAGCCAAGGGCAGAGACTGAACACTGAAGCTTTCTTT. Residues: CASSQGQRLNTEAFF.

This clonotype turned up a few times. The chain joins TRBV5-1 to TRBJ2-1; D not resolved. CDR1 is SGHRS and CDR2 is YFSETQ in the germline V gene. Trimming removed 0 bases at V and 5 bases at J, with 12 bases between. The CDR3 has 15 amino acids. CDR3: CASSLAVTANNEQFF. Written as DNA, the CDR3 is TGCGCCAGCAGCTTGGCCGTAACAGCCAACAATGAGCAGTTCTTC.

The V call is TRBV11-1, the J call TRBJ1-1; D is perhaps TRBD1 (5 bases). The CDR3 has 16 residues. Germline V lookup: CDR1 SGHAT, CDR2 FQDESV (reference sequence). The germline V and J ends were trimmed by 3 bases and 0 bases, with 14 bases remaining between them. The CDR3 DNA is TGTGCCAGCAGCTTGGTTGTGGGACCCTTGAACACTGAAGCTTTCTTT. Its translation: CASSLVVGPLNTEAFF.